This T cell receptor (beta chain) stems from a study of OX40 agonist ivuxolimab in advanced cancers. In the study overall: Males comprised around four fifths of the group, whose mean age was roughly 60 years (range 23 to 79).

Using immunoSEQ multiplex PCR, the repertoire was profiled, and TCRdb retains in-frame clones only, with some absent. The sample comprises 8,500 to 9,000 clones, around 70% of which are singletons, and approximately 27% rests with the top ten. A word on this clone: Its cognate antigen is unknown.

Study conclusions and caveats: In general, CD8+ T cells held more expanded clones than CD4+ did, on average.

The CDR3 covers 16 residues. V dropped 1 base and J dropped 0; count of bases not matched to a gene: 6. The germline V gene has CDR1 SNHLY and CDR2 FYNNEI. This clonotype was obtained from an adult with an advanced solid tumor such as melanoma, head and neck, liver or kidney cancer. Sequences were derived from CD4+ or CD8+ T cells sorted from blood, sampled in a trial of the OX40 agonist ivuxolimab. The chain uses TRBV2 and TRBJ2-7, with TRBD1 identical over 7 bases. CDR3 bases: TGTGCCAGCAGTGAAGAAAGCAGGGGGTCCTCCTACGAGCAGTACTTC. The encoded protein is CASSEESRGSSYEQYF.